A single sample is the source of the 16 T cell receptor beta chains below, sequenced in a study of vaccination effects on CD4 cells after COVID-19. Generated by immunoSEQ multiplex PCR, the TCRdb table keeps only in-frame clones and is missing some. The data contain fewer than 55,000 clones, about four fifths of them singletons. In the ViraFEST assay, antigen-specific CD4+ clonotypes were identified by expansion after peptide-pool stimulation. Following culture for more than 9 days, CD4+ T cells were isolated. The healthy vaccine recipients, who had no prior SARS-CoV-2 infection, showed negative nucleocapsid antibodies. These TCRs' antigens remain unknown. Here the sequenced sample was CD4+ T cells from PBMCs cultured with HCoV-OC43 spike peptides, taken before COVID-19 vaccination. The subset here: HCoV-OC43 spike overlapping peptide pool stimulation. These receptors all stem from a human donor who received a COVID-19 vaccine.

This chain joins TRBV6-5 and TRBJ2-1; D remains unclear. Germline V gene lookup returns CDR1 MNHEY and CDR2 SVGAGI. This CDR3 region has 13 residues. V was trimmed by 5 bases and J by 5 bases, leaving 10 bases between them. The CDR3 loop reads CASSRSPHNEQFF. As DNA, the CDR3 is TGTGCCAGCAGTCGTAGCCCACACAATGAGCAGTTCTTC.

The table lists this clone with a few counts. The rearrangement uses TRBV9 and TRBJ2-1, with unresolved D. Looked up from germline, CDR1 is SGDLS and CDR2 is YYNGEE. V lost 0 bases, J lost 1 base, and 5 bases lay in between. The CDR3 is 14 residues long. In DNA form, the CDR3 reads TGTGCCAGCAGCGTAGGGGCGTCCTACAATGAGCAGTTCTTC. As protein: CASSVGASYNEQFF.

The rearrangement joins TRBV5-1 to TRBJ2-1, with 10 bases fitting TRBD2. Germline CDR1 and CDR2: SGHRS and YFSETQ. V trimming: 2 bases; J trimming: 7 bases; junction bases outside the gene matches: 9. The CDR3 runs to 16 residues. The CDR3 DNA reads TGCGCCAGCAGCTTTCGGACTAGCGGCTCCGGGAATGAGCAGTTCTTC. Amino acid sequence: CASSFRTSGSGNEQFF.

The chain combines TRBV12-3 or TRBV12-4 with TRBJ1-3; unclear D gene. The CDR3 runs to 13 residues. Trimming removed 2 bases from V and 7 bases from J, with 9 bases in between. In DNA form, the CDR3 reads TGTGCCAGCAGTTTATCCCCGGTGAACACCATATATTTT. Protein: CASSLSPVNTIYF.

The V gene is TRBV28, the J gene TRBJ1-2; the match to TRBD1 covers 9 bases. CDR1 and CDR2 from the germline V gene are MDHEN and SYDVKM. This CDR3 region has 15 residues. The trim removed 4 bases at V and 2 bases at J, leaving 5 bases unmatched. CDR3 amino acids: CASSSPGTGNYGYTF. CDR3 bases: TGTGCCAGCAGTTCTCCCGGGACAGGGAACTATGGCTACACCTTC.

This clone was seen a few times. The rearrangement joins TRBV4-1 to TRBJ1-2; D is perhaps TRBD1 (5 bases). Germline V gene sequence: CDR1 MGHRA, CDR2 YSYEKL. The CDR3 length is 14 residues. V lost 0 bases and J 8 bases, leaving 13 bases between the germline ends. This CDR3 is CASSQDGGEGGYTF. CDR3 in DNA: TGCGCCAGCAGCCAAGATGGAGGGGAGGGAGGCTACACCTTC.

This clone has just a few counts. The gene calls are TRBV7-9 and TRBJ1-2, with D perhaps matching TRBD1 (5 bases). Germline CDR1 and CDR2: SEHNR and FQNEAQ (reference sequence). Trimming removed 5 bases from V and 4 bases from J, with 8 bases in between. The CDR3 is 12 amino acids. CDR3 sequence: CASSPGTYGYTF. Here the CDR3 DNA reads TGTGCCAGCAGCCCCGGGACCTATGGCTACACCTTC.

The chain links TRBV2 to TRBJ1-5, with D perhaps matching TRBD1 (5 bases). Germline V gene sequence: CDR1 SNHLY, CDR2 FYNNEI. V was pared by 6 bases and J by 6 bases, with 18 bases between. The CDR3 runs 15 residues. This CDR3 is CASSSQTAHTQPQHF. The CDR3 DNA is TGTGCCAGCAGCTCTCAGACAGCCCATACTCAGCCCCAGCATTTT. Using reference TRBV2 and TRBJ1-5 for the parts outside the CDR3, the full variable domain is EPEVTQTPSHQVTQMGQEVILRCVPISNHLYFYWYRQILGQKVEFLVSFYNNEISEKSEIFDDQFSVERPDGSNFTLKIRSTKLEDSAMYFCASSSQTAHTQPQHFGDGTRLSIL.

The rearrangement uses TRBV11-3 and TRBJ1-4, with a possible D match to TRBD1 (5 bases). The CDR3 is 14 residues long. Germline V CDR1 and CDR2: SGHNT, YENEEA. Trimming removed 6 bases at V and 8 bases at J, with 16 bases between. CDR3 nucleotides: TGTGCCAGCAGTTCAGGGAGGAGTAAGGAAAAACTGTTTTTT. Its translation: CASSSGRSKEKLFF.

The chain combines TRBV6-2 or TRBV6-3 with TRBJ2-5; D is uncertain. The CDR3 runs 12 residues. Trimming left V 2 bases short and J 4 bases short, with 5 bases between. The germline V gene has CDR1 MNHEY and CDR2 SVGEGT. CDR3 amino acids: CASSYAPETQYF. CDR3 bases: TGTGCCAGCAGTTACGCCCCAGAGACCCAGTACTTC.

This clone is a singleton in its sample. V and J are TRBV5-1 and TRBJ2-2; 12 bases fit TRBD1. Germline V gene data show CDR1 as SGHRS and CDR2 as YFSETQ. This CDR3 has 15 residues. The V gene end was trimmed by 8 bases and the J gene end by 7 bases; junction bases not matched to a gene: 9. CDR3 amino acids: CASIPGQGAGGELFF. Here the CDR3 DNA reads TGCGCCAGTATTCCGGGACAGGGGGCCGGCGGGGAGCTGTTTTTT.

The V and J genes are TRBV2 and TRBJ1-2; no definite D call. The CDR3 contains 14 residues. The V gene lost 4 bases and the J gene lost 2 bases, with 11 bases spanning the gap. Germline loops: CDR1 SNHLY, CDR2 FYNNEI. The CDR3, as DNA: TGTGCCAGCAGTGTGAACGGGCCGAACTATGGCTACACCTTC. The encoded protein is CASSVNGPNYGYTF.

J is TRBJ2-2 and V is TRBV7-6; D ambiguous. The CDR3 loop spans 18 amino acids. V lost 5 bases to trimming and J lost 1 base, with 20 bases between them. Germline lookup yields CDR1 SGHVS and CDR2 FNYEAQ. This CDR3 is CASSHPAGAKVNTGELFF. The CDR3 region has the DNA TGTGCCAGCAGCCATCCCGCCGGCGCCAAGGTGAACACCGGGGAGCTGTTTTTT.

The sample holds one count of this clone. The chain couples TRBV19 to TRBJ2-2, with D tentatively TRBD2 (5 bases). V lost 6 bases and J 1 base, leaving 12 bases between the germline ends. CDR1 is LNHDA, CDR2 SQIVND, per germline (reference sequence). The CDR3 sequence is 15 residues long. The CDR3 is CASRPRVGNTGELFF. The CDR3 nucleotides read TGTGCCAGTAGGCCGCGGGTGGGGAACACCGGGGAGCTGTTTTTT.

The CDR3 coding sequence is TGTGCCAGCACCTACTCTCCGATACGATCAGGAGATACGCAGTATTTT. Translated: CASTYSPIRSGDTQYF. V is TRBV6-5 and J is TRBJ2-3, with D unclear. Germline CDR1 reads MNHEY; CDR2 reads SVGAGI. V shed 7 bases and J shed 5 bases, with 22 bases lying between them. The CDR3 loop spans 16 amino acids.

This rearrangement joins TRBV19 to TRBJ1-4; the D gene is possibly TRBD1 (6 bases). The CDR3 is made up of 13 amino acids. V was cut by 7 bases and J by 6 bases, with 12 bases left in between. Germline CDR1 is LNHDA and CDR2 is SQIVND (reference sequence). This chain's CDR3 is CASNERQDEKLFF. The CDR3 DNA sequence: TGTGCCAGTAACGAGCGACAGGATGAAAAACTGTTTTTT.